Below, one TCR beta chain is given with its context. The sample belongs to a study of siplizumab effects on memory and regulatory T cells. Data came from immunoSEQ multiplex PCR; TCRdb stores just in-frame clones and leaves some out. Here the sample spans approximately 50,000 clones, nearly 95% being singletons. V gave up 3 bases and J gave up 3 bases, with 3 bases separating them. The CDR3 is made up of 11 amino acids. Germline CDR1 MNHNS, CDR2 SASEGT. The rearrangement links TRBV6-1 to TRBJ2-7, with D uncertain. Sequencing input: CD8+ T cells sorted from blood. The origin of this receptor is a human donor in good health. The CDR3 DNA reads as TGTGCCAGCAGTGACGGCTACGAGCAGTACTTC. This gives the protein CASSDGYEQYF.